This T cell receptor beta chain was observed in a study of shared clonotypes between healthy human individuals. Regarding the study as a whole: Donor clonotype sharing was expected to depend on sequencing depth.

Data came from immunoSEQ multiplex PCR; TCRdb stores just in-frame clones and leaves some out. Altogether around 2.5 million clones are present, 93% being singletons, with the ten largest covering 0.36%. A word on this clone: What it recognizes is unknown.

The sample comprised naive CD4+ T cells from PBMCs. The subset was: CD45RA+ positively selected. This TCR came from a man aged 18 to 35 in good health. Some clones in this sample may be carry-over from other donors' samples.

Written as DNA, the CDR3 is TGCGCCAGCAGCAAGGGTATAGGGAGTGGGTACGAGCAGTACTTC. This encodes CASSKGIGSGYEQYF. The rearrangement links TRBV10-1 to TRBJ2-7; TRBD2 might be the D (5 bases). Trimming took off 6 bases at V and 4 bases at J, with 19 bases between the two ends. The CDR3 is made up of 15 amino acids. Germline loops: CDR1 WNHNN, CDR2 SYGVQD (reference sequence).